This T cell receptor beta chain was captured in a study of blood T cell repertoires in COVID-19. The CDR3 is 12 amino acids. Trimming pared 7 bases from V and 4 bases from J, leaving 10 bases between. Germline loops: CDR1 LNHDA, CDR2 SQIVND (reference sequence). This table comes from immunoSEQ multiplex PCR, and its TCRdb copy is limited to in-frame clones, with some not included. The data contain approximately 210,000 clones, less than 90% of them seen just once; the ten biggest clones take up 15% to 20%. The gene calls are TRBV19 and TRBJ1-2; D ambiguous. The sequenced sample consisted of peripheral blood. This TCR was sampled from a man under 40 with active or convalescent COVID-19. CDR3 loop: CASITAGYGYTF. The CDR3 DNA reads as TGTGCCAGTATAACAGCAGGCTATGGCTACACCTTC.